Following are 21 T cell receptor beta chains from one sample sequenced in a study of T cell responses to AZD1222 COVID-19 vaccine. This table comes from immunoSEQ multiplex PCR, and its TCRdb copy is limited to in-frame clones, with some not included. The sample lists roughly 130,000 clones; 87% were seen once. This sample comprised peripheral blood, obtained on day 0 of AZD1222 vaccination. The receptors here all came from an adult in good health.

The CDR3 region has the DNA TGTGCCAGCAGCGACGCCGGACTCCCCTCCTACGAGCAGTACTTC. This gives the protein CASSDAGLPSYEQYF. The genes are TRBV11-2 and TRBJ2-7; D is perhaps TRBD2 (5 bases). The CDR3 is made up of 15 amino acids. The V and J ends lost 5 bases and 0 bases respectively, with 14 bases between them. From germline, CDR1 is SGHAT and CDR2 FQNNGV.

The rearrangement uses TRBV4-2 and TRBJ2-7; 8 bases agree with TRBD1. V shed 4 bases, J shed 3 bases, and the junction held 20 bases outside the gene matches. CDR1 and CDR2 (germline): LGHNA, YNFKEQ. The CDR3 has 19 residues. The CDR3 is CASSPLVGEETGVFYEQYF. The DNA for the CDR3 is TGTGCCAGCAGCCCACTAGTAGGGGAAGAGACAGGGGTGTTCTACGAGCAGTACTTC.

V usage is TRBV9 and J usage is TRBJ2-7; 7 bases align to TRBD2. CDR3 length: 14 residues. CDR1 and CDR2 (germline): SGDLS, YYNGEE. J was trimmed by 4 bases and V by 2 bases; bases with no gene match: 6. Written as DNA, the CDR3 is TGTGCCAGCAGCGTCGGGGGGTTGGGGTACGAGCAGTACTTC. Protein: CASSVGGLGYEQYF.

CDR3 coding DNA: TGTGCCAGCAGCTCCCGACAACTAGCTAACTATGGCTACACCTTC. This sequence encodes CASSSRQLANYGYTF. V and J are TRBV7-9 and TRBJ1-2; no firm D call. V was pared by 4 bases and J by 0 bases, with 12 bases between. The CDR3 extends over 15 amino acids. Germline CDR1 is SEHNR and CDR2 is FQNEAQ (reference sequence).

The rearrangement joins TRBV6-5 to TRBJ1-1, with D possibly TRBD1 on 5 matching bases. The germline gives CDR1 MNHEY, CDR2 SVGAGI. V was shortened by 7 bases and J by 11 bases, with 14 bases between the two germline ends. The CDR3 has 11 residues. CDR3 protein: CASKDGTGAFF. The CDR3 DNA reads TGTGCCAGCAAGGACGGGACGGGTGCTTTCTTT.

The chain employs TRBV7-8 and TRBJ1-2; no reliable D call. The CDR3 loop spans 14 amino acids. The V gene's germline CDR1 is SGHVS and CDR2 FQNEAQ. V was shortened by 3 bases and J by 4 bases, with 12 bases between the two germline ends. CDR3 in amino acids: CASSFERASYGYTF. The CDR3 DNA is TGTGCCAGCAGCTTCGAAAGGGCCAGCTATGGCTACACCTTC.

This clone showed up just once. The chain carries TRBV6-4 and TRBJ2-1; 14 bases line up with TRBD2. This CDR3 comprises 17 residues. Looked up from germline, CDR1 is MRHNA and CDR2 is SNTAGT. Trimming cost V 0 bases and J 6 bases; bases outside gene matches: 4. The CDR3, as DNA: TGTGCCAGCAGTGACTCACGACTAGCGGGGGGGCTCAATGAGCAGTTCTTC. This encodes CASSDSRLAGGLNEQFF.

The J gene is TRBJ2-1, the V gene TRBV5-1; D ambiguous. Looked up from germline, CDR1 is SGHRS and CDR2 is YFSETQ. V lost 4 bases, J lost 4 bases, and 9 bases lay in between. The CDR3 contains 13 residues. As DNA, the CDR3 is TGCGCCAGCAGCAGCGCACCATACAATGAGCAGTTCTTC. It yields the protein CASSSAPYNEQFF.

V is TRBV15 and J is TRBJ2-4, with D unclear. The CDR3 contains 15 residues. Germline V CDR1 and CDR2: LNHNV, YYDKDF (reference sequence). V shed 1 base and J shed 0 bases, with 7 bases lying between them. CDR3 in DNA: TGTGCCACCAGCAGAGTGCAAAGAGCCAAAAACATTCAGTACTTC. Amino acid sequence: CATSRVQRAKNIQYF.

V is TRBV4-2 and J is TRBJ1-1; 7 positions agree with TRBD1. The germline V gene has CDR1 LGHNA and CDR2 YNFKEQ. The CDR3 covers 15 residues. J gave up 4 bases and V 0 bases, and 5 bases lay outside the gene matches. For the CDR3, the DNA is TGTGCCAGCAGCCAAGAATATCAGGGGGGCACTGAAGCTTTCTTT. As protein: CASSQEYQGGTEAFF.

CDR3 nucleotide sequence: TGTGCCAGCAGCCAAGATCACGGATCCTATGGCTACACCTTC. Protein sequence: CASSQDHGSYGYTF. The genes are TRBV4-2 and TRBJ1-2; D remains ambiguous. The CDR3 covers 14 residues. Trimming shortened V by 0 bases and J by 4 bases, and 9 bases separated the two germline ends. CDR1 is LGHNA, CDR2 YNFKEQ, per germline.

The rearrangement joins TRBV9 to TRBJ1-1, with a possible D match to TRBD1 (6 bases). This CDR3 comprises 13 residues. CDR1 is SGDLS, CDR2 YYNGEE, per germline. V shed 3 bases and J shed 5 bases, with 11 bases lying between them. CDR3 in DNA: TGTGCCAGCAGCGGACACAGGGCTACTGAAGCTTTCTTT. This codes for CASSGHRATEAFF. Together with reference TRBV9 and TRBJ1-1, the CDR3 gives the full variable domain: DSGVTQTPKHLITATGQRVTLRCSPRSGDLSVYWYQQSLDQGLQFLIQYYNGEERAKGNILERFSAQQFPDLHSELNLSSLELGDSALYFCASSGHRATEAFFGQGTRLTVV.

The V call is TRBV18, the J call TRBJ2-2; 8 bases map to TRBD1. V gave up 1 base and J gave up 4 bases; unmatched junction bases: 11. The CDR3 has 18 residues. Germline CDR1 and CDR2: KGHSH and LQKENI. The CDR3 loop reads CASSPLTPRGRGTGELFF. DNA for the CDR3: TGTGCCAGCTCACCACTTACCCCCAGGGGGCGAGGCACCGGGGAGCTGTTTTTT.

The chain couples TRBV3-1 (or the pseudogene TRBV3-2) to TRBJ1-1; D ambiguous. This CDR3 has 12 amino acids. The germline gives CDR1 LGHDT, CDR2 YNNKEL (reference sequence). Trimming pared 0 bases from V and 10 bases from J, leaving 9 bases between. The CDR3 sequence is CASSQDTGIAFF. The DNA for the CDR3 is TGTGCCAGCAGCCAAGATACGGGAATAGCTTTCTTT.

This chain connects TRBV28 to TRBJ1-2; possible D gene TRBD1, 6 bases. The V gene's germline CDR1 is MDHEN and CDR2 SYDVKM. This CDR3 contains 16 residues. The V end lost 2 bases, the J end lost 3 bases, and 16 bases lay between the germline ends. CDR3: CASSLGGSTGYYGYTF. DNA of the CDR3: TGTGCCAGCAGTTTAGGGGGGAGTACAGGGTACTATGGCTACACCTTC.

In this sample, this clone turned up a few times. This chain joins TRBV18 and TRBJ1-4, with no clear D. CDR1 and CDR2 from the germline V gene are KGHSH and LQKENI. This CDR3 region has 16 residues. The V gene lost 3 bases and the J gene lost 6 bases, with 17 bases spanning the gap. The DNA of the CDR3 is TGTGCCAGCTCACCTCTTTCGTGGATCGGGTATGAAAAACTGTTTTTT. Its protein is CASSPLSWIGYEKLFF.

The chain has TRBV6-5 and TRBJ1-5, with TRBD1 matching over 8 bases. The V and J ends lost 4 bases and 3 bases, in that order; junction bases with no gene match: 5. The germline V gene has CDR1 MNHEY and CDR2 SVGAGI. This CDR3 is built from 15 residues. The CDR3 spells CASSSGQANNQPQHF. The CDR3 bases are TGTGCCAGCAGTTCGGGACAGGCGAACAATCAGCCCCAGCATTTT.

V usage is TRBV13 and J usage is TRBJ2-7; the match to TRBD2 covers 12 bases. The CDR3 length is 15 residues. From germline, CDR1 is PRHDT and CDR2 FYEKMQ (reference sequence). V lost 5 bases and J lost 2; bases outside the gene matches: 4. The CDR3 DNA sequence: TGTGCCAGCAGCCCTCGGACTAGCGGGGCCTACGAGCAGTACTTC. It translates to CASSPRTSGAYEQYF.

The CDR3 loop is CASSGGTGRNQPQHF. For the CDR3, the DNA is TGTGCCAGCAGTGGGGGGACAGGGCGAAATCAGCCCCAGCATTTT. The chain has TRBV6-1 and TRBJ1-5, with TRBD1 identical over 9 bases. Per germline, CDR1 MNHNS and CDR2 SASEGT. With 4 bases clipped from V and 4 bases from J, the junction kept 5 bases outside the gene matches. This CDR3 comprises 15 residues.

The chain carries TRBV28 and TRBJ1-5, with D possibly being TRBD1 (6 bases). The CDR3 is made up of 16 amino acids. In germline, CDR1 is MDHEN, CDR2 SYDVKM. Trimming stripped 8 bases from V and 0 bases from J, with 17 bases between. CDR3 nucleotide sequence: TGTGCCAGCTGCGTAAGGACAGCATATAGCAATCAGCCCCAGCATTTT. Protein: CASCVRTAYSNQPQHF.

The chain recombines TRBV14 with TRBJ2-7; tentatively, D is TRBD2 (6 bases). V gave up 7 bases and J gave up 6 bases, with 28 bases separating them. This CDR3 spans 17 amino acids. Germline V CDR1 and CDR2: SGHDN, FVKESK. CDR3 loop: CASTSLGSHRSEGEQYF. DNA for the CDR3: TGTGCCAGCACTAGCCTGGGGAGTCACCGATCGGAGGGCGAGCAGTACTTC.